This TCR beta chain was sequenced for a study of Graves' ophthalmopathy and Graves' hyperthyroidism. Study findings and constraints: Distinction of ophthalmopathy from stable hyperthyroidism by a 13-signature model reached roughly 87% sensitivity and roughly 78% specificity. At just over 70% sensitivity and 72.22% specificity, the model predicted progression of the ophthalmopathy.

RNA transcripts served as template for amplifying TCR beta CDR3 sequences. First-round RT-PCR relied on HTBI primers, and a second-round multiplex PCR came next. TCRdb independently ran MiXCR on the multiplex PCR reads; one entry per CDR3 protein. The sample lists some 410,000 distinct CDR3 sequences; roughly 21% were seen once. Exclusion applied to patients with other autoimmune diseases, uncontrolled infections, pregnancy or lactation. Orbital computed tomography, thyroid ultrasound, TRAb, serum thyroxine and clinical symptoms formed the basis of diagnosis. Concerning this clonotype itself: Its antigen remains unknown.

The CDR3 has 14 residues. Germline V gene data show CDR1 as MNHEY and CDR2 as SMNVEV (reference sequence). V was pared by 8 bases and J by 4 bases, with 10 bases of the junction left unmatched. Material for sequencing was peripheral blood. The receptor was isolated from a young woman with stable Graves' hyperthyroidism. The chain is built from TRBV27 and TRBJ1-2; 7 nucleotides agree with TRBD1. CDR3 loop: CASGHRGGGYGYTF. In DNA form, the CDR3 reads TGTGCCAGCGGACACAGGGGTGGTGGCTATGGCTACACCTTC.